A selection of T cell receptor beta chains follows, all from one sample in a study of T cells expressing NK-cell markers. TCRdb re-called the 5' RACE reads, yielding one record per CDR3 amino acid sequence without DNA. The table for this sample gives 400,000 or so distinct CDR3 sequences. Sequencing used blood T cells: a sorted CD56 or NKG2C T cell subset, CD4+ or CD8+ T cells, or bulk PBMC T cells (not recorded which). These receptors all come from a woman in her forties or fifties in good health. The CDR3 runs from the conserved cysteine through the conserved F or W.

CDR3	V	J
CASRGTVQETQYF	TRBV12-3/TRBV12-4	TRBJ2-5
CASSFGDIQYGYTF	TRBV5-1	TRBJ1-2
CASGLVIKNTEAFF	TRBV12-5	TRBJ1-1
CASSLSYENYGYTF	TRBV5-1	TRBJ1-2
CASSPQNLQGQQFF	TRBV27	TRBJ2-1
CASSVEDRGGYGYTF	TRBV9	TRBJ1-2
CSGTSGHEQFF	TRBV29-1	TRBJ2-1
CAISEDSGNRYTGELFF	TRBV10-3	TRBJ2-2
CASALRQANYGYTF	TRBV5-1	TRBJ1-2
CASSEGQVLMNTEAFF	TRBV10-1	TRBJ1-1
CASSEDRKETQYF	TRBV2	TRBJ2-5
CASSVGSIPETQYF	TRBV9	TRBJ2-5
CASSPGHHSGRLIETQYF	TRBV7-9	TRBJ2-5
CSASPTRRSSDTQYF	TRBV20-1	TRBJ2-3
CASSLNLDTQYF	TRBV7-2	TRBJ2-3
CASSLRRQGAYEQYF	TRBV13	TRBJ2-7
CATIGRGNTGELFF	TRBV10-2	TRBJ2-2
CASSFFIGLAGSNEQFF	TRBV12-3/TRBV12-4	TRBJ2-1
CSARPGQGSHWPQHF	TRBV20-1	TRBJ1-5
CASSEGWGSYNEQFF	TRBV6-1	TRBJ2-1
CAISGSGGPGDTQYF	TRBV10-3	TRBJ2-3
CASSFQAGRYNEQFF	TRBV27	TRBJ2-1
CSVKGLAGEVSYNEQFF	TRBV29-1	TRBJ2-1
CSASPYATANYGYTF	TRBV20-1	TRBJ1-2
CASSQIGLAEVETQYF	TRBV4-1	TRBJ2-3
CSATTMGQGVRGEQFF	TRBV20-1	TRBJ2-1
CATHRGPGTIYEQYF	TRBV6-5	TRBJ2-7
CASSVSPTNSRIRTGREETQYF	TRBV5-1	TRBJ2-5
CASSPMISTADTQYF	TRBV7-9	TRBJ2-3
CASSYFSSGPYNEQFF	TRBV6-5	TRBJ2-1
CASSPGQFFMNTEAFF	TRBV6-5	TRBJ1-1
CASSYQRQGGMTFF	TRBV6-5	TRBJ1-1
CATSDLTVTQYF	TRBV24-1	TRBJ2-3
CSANRDYPPGGDTQYF	TRBV20-1	TRBJ2-3
CASSHLQGWKFF	TRBV3-1	TRBJ2-1
CASRSGRPGTEAFF	TRBV12-3/TRBV12-4	TRBJ1-1